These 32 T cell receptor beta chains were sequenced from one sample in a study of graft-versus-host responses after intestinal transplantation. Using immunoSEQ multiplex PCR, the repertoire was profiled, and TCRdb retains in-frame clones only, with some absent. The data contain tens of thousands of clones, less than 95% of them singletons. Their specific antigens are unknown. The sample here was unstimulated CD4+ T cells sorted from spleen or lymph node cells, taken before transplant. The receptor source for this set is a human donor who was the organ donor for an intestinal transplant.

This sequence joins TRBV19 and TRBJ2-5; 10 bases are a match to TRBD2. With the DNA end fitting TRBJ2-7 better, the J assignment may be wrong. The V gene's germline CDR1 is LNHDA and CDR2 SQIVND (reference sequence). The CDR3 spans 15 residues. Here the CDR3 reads CASSKPGLATYEQYF. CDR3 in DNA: TGTGCCAGTAGTAAACCGGGACTAGCGACGTACGAGCAGTACTTC.

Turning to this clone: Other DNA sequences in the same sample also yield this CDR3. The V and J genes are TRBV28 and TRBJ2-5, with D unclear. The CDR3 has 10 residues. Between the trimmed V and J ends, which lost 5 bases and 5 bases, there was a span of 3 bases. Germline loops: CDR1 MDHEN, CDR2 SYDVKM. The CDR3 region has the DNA TGTGCCAGCAGTCGGGAGACCCAGTACTTC. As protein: CASSRETQYF.

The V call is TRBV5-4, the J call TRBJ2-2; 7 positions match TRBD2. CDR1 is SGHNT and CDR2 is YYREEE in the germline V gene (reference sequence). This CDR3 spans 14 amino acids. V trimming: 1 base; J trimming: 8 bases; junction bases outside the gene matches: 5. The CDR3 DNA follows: TGTGCCAGCAGCTTGTCGGGGGGTTATGGGGAGCTGTTTTTT. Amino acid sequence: CASSLSGGYGELFF.

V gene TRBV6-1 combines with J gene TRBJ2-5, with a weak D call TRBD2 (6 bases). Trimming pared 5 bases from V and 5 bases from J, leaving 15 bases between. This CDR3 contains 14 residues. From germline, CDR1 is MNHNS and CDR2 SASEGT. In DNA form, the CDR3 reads TGTGCCAGCAGTTCGCCTAGGGCGGGGGAGACCCAGTACTTC. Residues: CASSSPRAGETQYF.

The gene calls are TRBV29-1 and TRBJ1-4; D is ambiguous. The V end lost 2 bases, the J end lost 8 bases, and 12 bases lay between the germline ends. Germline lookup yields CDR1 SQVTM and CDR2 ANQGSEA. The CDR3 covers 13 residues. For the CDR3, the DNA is TGCAGCGTTGAAACGGGGTTAAGGGAAAAACTGTTTTTT. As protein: CSVETGLREKLFF.

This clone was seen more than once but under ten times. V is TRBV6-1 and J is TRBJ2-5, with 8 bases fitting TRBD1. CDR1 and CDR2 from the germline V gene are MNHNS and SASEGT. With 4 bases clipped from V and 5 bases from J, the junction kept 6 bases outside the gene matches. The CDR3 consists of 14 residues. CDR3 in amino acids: CASSADRAGETQYF. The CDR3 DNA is TGTGCCAGCAGTGCGGACAGGGCCGGCGAGACCCAGTACTTC.

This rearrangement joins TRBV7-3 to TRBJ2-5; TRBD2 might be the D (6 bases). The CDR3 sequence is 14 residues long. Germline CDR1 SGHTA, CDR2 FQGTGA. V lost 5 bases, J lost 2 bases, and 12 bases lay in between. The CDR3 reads CASSPMGGQETQYF. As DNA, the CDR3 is TGTGCCAGCAGCCCGATGGGGGGACAAGAGACCCAGTACTTC. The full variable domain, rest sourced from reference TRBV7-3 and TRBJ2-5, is GAGVSQTPSNKVTEKGKYVELRCDPISGHTALYWYRQSLGQGPEFLIYFQGTGAADDSGLPNDRFFAVRPEGSVSTLKIQRTERGDSAVYLCASSPMGGQETQYFGPGTRLLVL.

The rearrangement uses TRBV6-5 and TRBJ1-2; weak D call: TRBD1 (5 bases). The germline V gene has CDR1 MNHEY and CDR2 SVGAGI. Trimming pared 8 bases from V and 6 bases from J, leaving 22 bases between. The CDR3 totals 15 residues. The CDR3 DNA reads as TGTGCCAGCGCCTGGGGGTCTCCCACTAGGGATGGCTACACCTTC. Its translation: CASAWGSPTRDGYTF.

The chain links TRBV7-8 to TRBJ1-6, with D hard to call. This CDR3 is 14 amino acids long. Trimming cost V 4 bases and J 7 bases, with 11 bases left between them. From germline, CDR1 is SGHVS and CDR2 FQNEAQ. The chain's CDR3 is CASSSRLGNSPLHF. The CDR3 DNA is TGTGCCAGCAGCTCCCGTCTAGGGAATTCACCCCTCCACTTT.

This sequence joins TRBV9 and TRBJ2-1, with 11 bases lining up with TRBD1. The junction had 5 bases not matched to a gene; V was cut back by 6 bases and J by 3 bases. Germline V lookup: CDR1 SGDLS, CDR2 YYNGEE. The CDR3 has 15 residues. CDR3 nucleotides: TGTGCCAGCATCCCCGGGACAGGGGGCTACAATGAGCAGTTCTTC. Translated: CASIPGTGGYNEQFF.

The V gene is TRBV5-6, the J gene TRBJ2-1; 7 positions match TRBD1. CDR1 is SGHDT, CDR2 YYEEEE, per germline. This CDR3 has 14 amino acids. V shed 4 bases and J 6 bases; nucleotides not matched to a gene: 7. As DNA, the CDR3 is TGTGCCAGCAGCCTCCCGACAGGGTTCAATGAGCAGTTCTTC. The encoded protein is CASSLPTGFNEQFF.

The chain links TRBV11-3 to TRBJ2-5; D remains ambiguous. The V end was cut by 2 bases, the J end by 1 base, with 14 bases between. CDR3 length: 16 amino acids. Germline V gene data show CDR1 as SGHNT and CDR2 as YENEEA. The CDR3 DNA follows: TGTGCCAGCAGCTTAAGCCCTACAAGGACCCAAGAGACCCAGTACTTC. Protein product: CASSLSPTRTQETQYF.

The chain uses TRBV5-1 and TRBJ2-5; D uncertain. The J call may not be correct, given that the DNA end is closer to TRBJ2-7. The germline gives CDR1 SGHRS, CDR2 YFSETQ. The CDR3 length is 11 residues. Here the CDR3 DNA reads TGCGCCAGCAGTGGTAGTTACGAGCAGTACTTC. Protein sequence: CASSGSYEQYF.

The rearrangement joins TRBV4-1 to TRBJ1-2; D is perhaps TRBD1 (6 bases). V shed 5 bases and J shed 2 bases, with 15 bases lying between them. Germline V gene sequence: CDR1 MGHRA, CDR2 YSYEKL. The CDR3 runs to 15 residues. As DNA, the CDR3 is TGCGCCAGCAGCGGACGGACAGAGCTAAACTATGGCTACACCTTC. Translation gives CASSGRTELNYGYTF.

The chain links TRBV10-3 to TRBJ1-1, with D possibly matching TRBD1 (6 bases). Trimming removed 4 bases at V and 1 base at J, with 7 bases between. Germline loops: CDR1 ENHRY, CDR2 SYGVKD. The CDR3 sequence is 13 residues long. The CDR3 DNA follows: TGTGCCATCAGTGGGACAGCGAACACTGAAGCTTTCTTT. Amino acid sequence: CAISGTANTEAFF.

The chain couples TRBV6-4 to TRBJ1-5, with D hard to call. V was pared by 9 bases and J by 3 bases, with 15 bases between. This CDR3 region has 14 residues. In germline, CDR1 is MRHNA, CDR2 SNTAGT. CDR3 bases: TGTGCCAGTCCGAAGCGGGAGCCCAATCAGCCCCAGCATTTT. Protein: CASPKREPNQPQHF.

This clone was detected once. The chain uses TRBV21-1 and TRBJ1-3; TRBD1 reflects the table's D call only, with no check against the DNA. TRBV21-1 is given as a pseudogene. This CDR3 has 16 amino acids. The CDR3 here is CASSKVSGPAGNTIYF. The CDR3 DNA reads TGTGCCAGCAGCAAAGTTTCAGGGCCGGCTGGAAACACCATATATTTT.

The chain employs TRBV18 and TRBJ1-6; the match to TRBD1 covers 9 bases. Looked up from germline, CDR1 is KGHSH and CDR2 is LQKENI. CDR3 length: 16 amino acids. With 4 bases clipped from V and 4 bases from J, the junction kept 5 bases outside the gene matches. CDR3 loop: CASSLGQGPYNSPLHF. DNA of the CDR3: TGTGCCAGCTCACTAGGACAGGGGCCATATAATTCACCCCTCCACTTT.

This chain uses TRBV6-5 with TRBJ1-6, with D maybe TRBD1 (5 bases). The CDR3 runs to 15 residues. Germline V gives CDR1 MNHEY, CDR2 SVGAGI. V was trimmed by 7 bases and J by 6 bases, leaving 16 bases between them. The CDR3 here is CASIQSRGRNSPLHF. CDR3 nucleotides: TGTGCCAGCATACAGAGCCGGGGCCGTAATTCACCCCTCCACTTT.

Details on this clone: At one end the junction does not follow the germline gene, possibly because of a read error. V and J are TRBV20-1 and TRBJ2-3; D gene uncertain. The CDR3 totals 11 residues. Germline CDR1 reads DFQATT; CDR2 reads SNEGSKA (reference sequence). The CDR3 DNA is TGCAGTGCTAGAGATCGGAGTGAAGCGCCGTTT. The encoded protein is CSARDRSEAPF.

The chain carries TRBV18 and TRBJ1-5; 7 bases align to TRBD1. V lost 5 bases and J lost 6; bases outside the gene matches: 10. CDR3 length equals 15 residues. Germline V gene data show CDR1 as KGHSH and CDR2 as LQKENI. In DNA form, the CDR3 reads TGTGCCAGCTCATATATGGACAGGCCAGTTCAGCCCCAGCATTTT. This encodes CASSYMDRPVQPQHF. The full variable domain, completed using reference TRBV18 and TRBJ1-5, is NAGVMQNPRHLVRRRGQEARLRCSPMKGHSHVYWYRQLPEEGLKFMVYLQKENIIDESGMPKERFSAEFPKEGPSILRIQQVVRGDSAAYFCASSYMDRPVQPQHFGDGTRLSIL.

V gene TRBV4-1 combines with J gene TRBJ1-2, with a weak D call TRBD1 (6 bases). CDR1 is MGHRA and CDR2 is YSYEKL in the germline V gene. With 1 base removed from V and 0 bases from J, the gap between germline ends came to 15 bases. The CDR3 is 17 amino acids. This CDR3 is CASSQAYGGRPNYGYTF. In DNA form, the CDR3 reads TGCGCCAGCAGCCAAGCCTACGGGGGGCGACCTAACTATGGCTACACCTTC.

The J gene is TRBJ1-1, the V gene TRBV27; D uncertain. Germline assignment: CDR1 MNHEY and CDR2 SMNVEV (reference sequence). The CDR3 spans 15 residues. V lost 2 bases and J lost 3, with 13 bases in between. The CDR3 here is CASSLVPTGYTEAFF. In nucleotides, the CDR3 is TGTGCCAGCAGTTTAGTTCCGACTGGGTACACTGAAGCTTTCTTT.

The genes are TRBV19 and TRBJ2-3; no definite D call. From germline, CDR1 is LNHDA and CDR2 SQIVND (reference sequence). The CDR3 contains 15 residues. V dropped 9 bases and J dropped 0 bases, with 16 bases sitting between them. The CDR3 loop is CASQRSRQSTDTQYF. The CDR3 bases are TGTGCCAGCCAACGATCGAGGCAAAGCACAGATACGCAGTATTTT.

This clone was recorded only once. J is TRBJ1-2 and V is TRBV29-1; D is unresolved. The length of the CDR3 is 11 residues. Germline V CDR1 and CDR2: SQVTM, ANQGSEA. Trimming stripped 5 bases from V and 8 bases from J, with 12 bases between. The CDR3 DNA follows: TGCAGCGTTTTGGGTTCCAACGGCTACACCTTC. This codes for CSVLGSNGYTF.

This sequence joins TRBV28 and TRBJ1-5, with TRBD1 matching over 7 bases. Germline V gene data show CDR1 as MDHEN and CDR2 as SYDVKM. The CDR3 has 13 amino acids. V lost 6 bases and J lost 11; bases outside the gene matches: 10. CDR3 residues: CASRGTGALTQHF. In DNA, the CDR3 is TGTGCCAGCAGGGGTACAGGGGCTTTGACCCAGCATTTT.

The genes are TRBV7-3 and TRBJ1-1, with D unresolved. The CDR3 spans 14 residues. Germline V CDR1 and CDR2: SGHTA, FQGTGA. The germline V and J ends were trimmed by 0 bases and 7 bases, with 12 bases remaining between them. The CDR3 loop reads CASSLTADLSEAFF. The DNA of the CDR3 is TGTGCCAGCAGCTTAACGGCAGACCTTAGTGAAGCTTTCTTT.

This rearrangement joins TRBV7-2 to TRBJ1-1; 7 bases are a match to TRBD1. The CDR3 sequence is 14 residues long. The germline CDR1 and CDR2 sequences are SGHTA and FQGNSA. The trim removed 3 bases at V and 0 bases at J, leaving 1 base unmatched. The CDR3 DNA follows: TGTGCCAGCAGCTTGACAGGGATGAACACTGAAGCTTTCTTT. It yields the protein CASSLTGMNTEAFF.

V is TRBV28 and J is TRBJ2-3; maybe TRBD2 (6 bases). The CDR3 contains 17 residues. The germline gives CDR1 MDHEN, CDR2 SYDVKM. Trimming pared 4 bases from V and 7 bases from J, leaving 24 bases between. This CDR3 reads CASSSPGFRLVPHTQYF. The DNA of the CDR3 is TGTGCCAGCAGTTCCCCCGGATTTAGACTAGTACCCCATACGCAGTATTTT.

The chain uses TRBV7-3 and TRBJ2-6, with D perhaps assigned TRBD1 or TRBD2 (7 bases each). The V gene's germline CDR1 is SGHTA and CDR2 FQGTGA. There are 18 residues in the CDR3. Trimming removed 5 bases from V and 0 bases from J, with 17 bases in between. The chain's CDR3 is CASSPQGGTHSGANVLTF. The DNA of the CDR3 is TGTGCCAGCAGCCCTCAGGGGGGGACACACTCTGGGGCCAACGTCCTGACTTTC.

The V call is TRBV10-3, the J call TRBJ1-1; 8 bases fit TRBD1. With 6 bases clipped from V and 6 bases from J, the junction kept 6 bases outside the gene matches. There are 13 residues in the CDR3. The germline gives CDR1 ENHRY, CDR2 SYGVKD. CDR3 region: CAIRIDRGAEAFF. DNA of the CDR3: TGTGCCATCAGGATTGACAGGGGCGCTGAAGCTTTCTTT.

In DNA, the CDR3 is TGTGCCAGCAGTCGGCAGGGGAAACCCGAGCAGTACTTC. It encodes CASSRQGKPEQYF. The chain carries TRBV6-1 and TRBJ2-7, with D maybe TRBD1 (6 bases). CDR1 is MNHNS and CDR2 is SASEGT in the germline V gene. Trimming left V 5 bases short and J 6 bases short, with 14 bases between. This CDR3 is 13 amino acids long.